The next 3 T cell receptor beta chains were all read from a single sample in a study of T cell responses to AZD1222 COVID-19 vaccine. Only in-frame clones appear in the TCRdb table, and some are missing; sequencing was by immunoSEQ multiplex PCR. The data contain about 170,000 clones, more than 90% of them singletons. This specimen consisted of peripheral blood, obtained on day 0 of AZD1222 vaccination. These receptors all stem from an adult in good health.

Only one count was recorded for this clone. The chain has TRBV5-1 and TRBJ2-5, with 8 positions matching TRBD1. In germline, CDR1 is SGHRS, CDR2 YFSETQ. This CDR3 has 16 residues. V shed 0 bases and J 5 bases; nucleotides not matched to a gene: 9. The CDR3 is CASSLDGRGRRETQYF. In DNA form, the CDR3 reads TGCGCCAGCAGCTTGGACGGCAGGGGGCGCCGGGAGACCCAGTACTTC.

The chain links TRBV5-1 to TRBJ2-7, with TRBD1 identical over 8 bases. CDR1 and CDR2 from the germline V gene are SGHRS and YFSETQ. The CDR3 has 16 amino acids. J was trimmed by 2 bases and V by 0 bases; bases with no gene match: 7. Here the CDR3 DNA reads TGCGCCAGCAGCTTGGCTCCGGGACAGGCAACCTACGAGCAGTACTTC. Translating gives CASSLAPGQATYEQYF.

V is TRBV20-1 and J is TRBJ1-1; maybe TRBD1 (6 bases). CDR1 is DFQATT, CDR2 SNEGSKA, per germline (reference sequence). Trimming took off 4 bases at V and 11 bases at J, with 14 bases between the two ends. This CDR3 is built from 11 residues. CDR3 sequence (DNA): TGCAGTGCTATTCGTGACAGGTTCGCTTTCTTT. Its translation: CSAIRDRFAFF.